This TCR beta chain was obtained from a study of neurological immune-mediated disorders. This clonotype was detected many times. Time point indicated: technical triplicate 2. MiXCR was run by TCRdb on the 5' RACE reads, yielding one entry per CDR3 protein. The table shows about 59,000 distinct CDR3 sequences, with about 24% occurring only once. Input material: PBMCs. This TCR came from a man aged 55 to 70 with HTLV-1-associated myelopathy (HAM/TSP).

The CDR3 is CASSENRGRRAFF. The DNA of the CDR3 is TGTGCCAGCAGTGAGAATCGGGGAAGGCGAGCTTTCTTT. The chain couples TRBV25-1 to TRBJ1-1; no reliable D call. Trimming left V 3 bases short and J 10 bases short, with 15 bases between. This CDR3 is built from 13 residues. The germline V gene has CDR1 MGHDK and CDR2 SYGVNS.